The present T cell receptor beta chain was sequenced within a study of T cells in Graves' hyperthyroidism and ophthalmopathy. Findings of the study overall: Prediction of ophthalmopathy progression came a median around 6 months pre-onset.

This CDR3 is 16 amino acids long. Germline loops: CDR1 SGHDT, CDR2 YYEEEE. V lost 3 bases, J lost 0 bases, and 13 bases lay in between. Amplification of TCR beta CDR3 regions was performed using RNA transcripts as template. First-round RT-PCR targeting the TCR CDR3 was performed with the HTBI primer set. TCRdb independently ran MiXCR on the multiplex PCR reads; one entry per CDR3 protein. The data show roughly 420,000 distinct CDR3 sequences, with approximately 15% seen just once and 7.5% to 9% held by the top ten. Hyperthyroidism had been newly diagnosed in patients aged 18 to 65, and its duration was under 2 months. This sample holds PBMCs from 10 ml fresh peripheral blood. This clonotype was recorded many times. Antigen: not known.

The sequencing input was blood. The sequence was obtained from a young woman with Graves' hyperthyroidism. V and J are TRBV5-6 and TRBJ2-1, with unresolved D. CDR3 bases: TGTGCCAGCAGCTCTCTGCGTGGGTACTCCTACAATGAGCAGTTCTTC. Translated: CASSSLRGYSYNEQFF.